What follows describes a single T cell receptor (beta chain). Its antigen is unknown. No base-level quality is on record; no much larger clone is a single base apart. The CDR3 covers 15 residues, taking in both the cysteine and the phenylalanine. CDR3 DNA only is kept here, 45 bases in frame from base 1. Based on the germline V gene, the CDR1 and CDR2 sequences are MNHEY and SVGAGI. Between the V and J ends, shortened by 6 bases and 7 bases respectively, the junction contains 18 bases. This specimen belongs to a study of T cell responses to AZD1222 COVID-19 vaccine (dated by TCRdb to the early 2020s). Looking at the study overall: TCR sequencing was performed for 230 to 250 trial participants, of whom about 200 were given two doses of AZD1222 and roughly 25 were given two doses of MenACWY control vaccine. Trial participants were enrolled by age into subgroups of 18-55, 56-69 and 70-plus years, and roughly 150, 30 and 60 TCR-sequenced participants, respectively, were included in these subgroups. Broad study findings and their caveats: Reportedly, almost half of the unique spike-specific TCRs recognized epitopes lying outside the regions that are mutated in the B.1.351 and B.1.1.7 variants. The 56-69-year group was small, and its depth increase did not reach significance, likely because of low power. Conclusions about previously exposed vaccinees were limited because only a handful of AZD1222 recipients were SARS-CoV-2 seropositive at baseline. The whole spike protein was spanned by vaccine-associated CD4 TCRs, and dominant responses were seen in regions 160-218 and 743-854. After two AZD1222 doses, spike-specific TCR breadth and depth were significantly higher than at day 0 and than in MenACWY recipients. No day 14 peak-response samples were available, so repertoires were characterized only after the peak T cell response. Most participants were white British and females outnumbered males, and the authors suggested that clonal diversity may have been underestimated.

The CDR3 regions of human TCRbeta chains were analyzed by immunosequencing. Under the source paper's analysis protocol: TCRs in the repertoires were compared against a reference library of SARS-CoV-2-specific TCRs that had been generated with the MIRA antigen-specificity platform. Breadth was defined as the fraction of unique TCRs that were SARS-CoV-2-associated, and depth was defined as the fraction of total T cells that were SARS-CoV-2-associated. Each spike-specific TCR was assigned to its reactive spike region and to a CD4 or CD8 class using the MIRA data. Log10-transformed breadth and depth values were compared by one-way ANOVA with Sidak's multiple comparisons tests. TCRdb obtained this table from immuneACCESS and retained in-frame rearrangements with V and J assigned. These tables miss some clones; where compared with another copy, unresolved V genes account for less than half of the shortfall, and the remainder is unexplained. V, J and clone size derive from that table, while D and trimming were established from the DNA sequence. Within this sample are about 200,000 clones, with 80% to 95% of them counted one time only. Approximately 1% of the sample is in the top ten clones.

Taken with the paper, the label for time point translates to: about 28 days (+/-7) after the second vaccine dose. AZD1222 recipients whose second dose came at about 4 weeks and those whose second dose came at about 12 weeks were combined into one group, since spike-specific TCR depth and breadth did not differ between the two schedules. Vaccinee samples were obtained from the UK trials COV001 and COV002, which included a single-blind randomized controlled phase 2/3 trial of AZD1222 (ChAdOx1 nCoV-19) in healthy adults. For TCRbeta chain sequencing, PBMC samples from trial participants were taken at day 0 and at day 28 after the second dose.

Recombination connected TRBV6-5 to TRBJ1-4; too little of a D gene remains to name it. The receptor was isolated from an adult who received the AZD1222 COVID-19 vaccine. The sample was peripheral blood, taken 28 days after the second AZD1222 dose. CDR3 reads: CASSSPGKGREKLFF. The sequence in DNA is TGTGCCAGCAGCTCACCGGGGAAAGGTCGTGAAAAACTGTTTTTT.